Listed below are T cell receptor beta chains from one sample, sequenced in a study of graft-versus-host responses after intestinal transplantation. TCRdb's table, derived via immunoSEQ multiplex PCR, lists solely in-frame clones and lacks some. The table records some 40,000 clones, over 85% of them present only once. These TCRs are of unknown antigen specificity. This specimen consisted of unstimulated CD8+ T cells sorted from spleen or lymph node cells, obtained before transplant. Receptors were obtained from a human donor who was the organ donor for an intestinal transplant. Both conserved end residues are part of each CDR3. D genes are given only for firm matches. Rows may omit the clone size; those that give it use once, few, many or a size class.

>TRBV27|TRBJ2-6|.|.
TGTGCCAGCTCTGGGGCCAACGTCCTGACTTTC
CASSGANVLTF
>TRBV27|TRBJ2-7|.|.
TGTGCCAGCAGTTGGGGCGACGAGCAGTACTTC
CASSWGDEQYF
>TRBV27|TRBJ2-1|TRBD2|.
TGTGCCAGCAGGCCTAGCGGTTACAATGAGCAGTTCTTC
CASRPSGYNEQFF
>TRBV9|TRBJ2-7|TRBD1|.
TGTGCCAGTTCCGGACAGGGCTCCTACGAGCAGTACTTC
CASSGQGSYEQYF
>TRBV27|TRBJ2-7|.|.
TGTGCCAGCAGTTCTGGGGGCGCGGGCGAGCAGTACTTC
CASSSGGAGEQYF
>TRBV27|TRBJ2-2|.|few
TGTGCCAGCAGTTTCGGTGGGGGCGCCGGGGAGCTGTTTTTT
CASSFGGGAGELFF
>TRBV27|TRBJ2-3|TRBD1|.
TGTGCCAGCAGTTTATTCCCGGGACAGGGGACTAGCACAGATACGCAGTATTTT
CASSLFPGQGTSTDTQYF
>TRBV6-5|TRBJ2-5|TRBD2|once
TGTGCCAGCAGTCGTAGCGGGAGGCCCCAAGAGACCCAGTACTTC
CASSRSGRPQETQYF
>TRBV15|TRBJ2-1|.|.
TGTGCCACCAGCAGCACGCTCCTAGGGGAGCAGTTCTTC
CATSSTLLGEQFF
>TRBV28|TRBJ1-4|TRBD1|.
TGTGCCAGCAGTCCTCAGACAGGGGAAAATGAAAAACTGTTTTTT
CASSPQTGENEKLFF
>TRBV5-1|TRBJ2-3|TRBD2|.
TGCGCCAGCAGCTTTAGCGGGAGGGCCGAGGATACGCAGTATTTT
CASSFSGRAEDTQYF
>TRBV28|TRBJ2-7|.|.
TGTGCCAGCAGCCAGTCCCGGAGGGCCCCCTACGAGCAGTACTTC
CASSQSRRAPYEQYF
>TRBV29-1|TRBJ2-1|TRBD2|.
TGCAGCGTTGAAGATCCCGGGACTAGCGCAGTTTACAATGAGCAGTTCTTC
CSVEDPGTSAVYNEQFF
>TRBV7-6|TRBJ2-7|.|.
TGTGCCAGCAGCTTAGCGCTGGACTCCTACGAGCAGTACTTC
CASSLALDSYEQYF
>TRBV28|TRBJ1-4|.|.
TGTGCCAGCAGTACTCTAGGGACTCCCGCGGGGGGGAAAAAACTGTTTTTT
CASSTLGTPAGGKKLFF
>TRBV10-3|TRBJ2-7|TRBD2|.
TGTGCCATCAGTGAGTCTCGGACTAGCGGGAGTCCTCGCCCCTACGAGCAGTACTTC
CAISESRTSGSPRPYEQYF
>TRBV29-1|TRBJ1-1|.|.
TGCAGCGTTGTAAGGCCGGGGGTGGGGGTAGTTGACACTGAAGCTTTCTTT
CSVVRPGVGVVDTEAFF
>TRBV28|TRBJ2-3|TRBD1|.
TGTGCCAGCAGCATGGACAGGGAGGCCACAGATACGCAGTATTTT
CASSMDREATDTQYF
>TRBV4-3|TRBJ1-1|.|.
TGCGCCAGCAGCCAAGATAAGGGGTTGACTGAAGCTTTCTTT
CASSQDKGLTEAFF
>TRBV6-1|TRBJ2-4|TRBD2|.
TGTGCCAGCAGTGACCTAGCGGGGGGAACTCTAGCCAAAAACATTCAGTACTTC
CASSDLAGGTLAKNIQYF
>TRBV7-3|TRBJ1-4|.|.
TGTGCCAGCAGCTTAACGTTTGGTTGGGCGGATGAAAAACTGTTTTTT
CASSLTFGWADEKLFF
>TRBV13|TRBJ2-4|TRBD1|.
TGTGCCAGCAGCCAAACAGGGGTCGACCCGATAAACAAAAACATTCAGTACTTC
CASSQTGVDPINKNIQYF